The 19 T cell receptor beta chains below were found in one sample sequenced in a study of T cell repertoires in cytomegalovirus infection. These receptors' antigens are unknown. One entry per CDR3 protein results from TCRdb running MiXCR on the reads. Among about 89,000 distinct CDR3 sequences listed, around 32% were seen once. Material: CD8+ T cells from cultured PBMCs, obtained from culture after CMV antigen stimulation. These receptor sequences come from a human donor in good health (CMV status not recorded). Some clones in this sample may be carry-over from other donors' samples.

This chain links TRBV10-3 with TRBJ1-1, with 10 bases identical to TRBD1. This CDR3 contains 15 residues. Trimming removed 4 bases from V and 6 bases from J; junction bases left unmatched: 8. Germline V gives CDR1 ENHRY, CDR2 SYGVKD. CDR3 DNA: TGTGCCATCAGTGGTGGAGACAGGGGGCTCGCTGAAGCTTTCTTT. Translated, it gives CAISGGDRGLAEAFF.

V usage is TRBV29-1 and J usage is TRBJ2-1, with D tentatively TRBD2 (5 bases). Germline V gene lookup returns CDR1 SQVTM and CDR2 ANQGSEA. The ends were cut back, 3 bases at V and 5 bases at J, with 11 bases in the middle. This CDR3 spans 13 amino acids. For the CDR3, the DNA is TGCAGCGTTGAGCTAGCTCCTGACAATGAGCAGTTCTTC. Its translation: CSVELAPDNEQFF.

The chain uses TRBV4-1 and TRBJ1-1; a weak D match, TRBD1 (5 bases). CDR1 is MGHRA, CDR2 YSYEKL, per germline. CDR3 size: 14 residues. Trimming cost V 3 bases and J 1 base, with 9 bases left between them. The CDR3 is CASSQGPGNTEAFF. Written as DNA, the CDR3 is TGCGCCAGCAGCCAGGGGCCGGGGAACACTGAAGCTTTCTTT.

The CDR3 protein is CSARDGAGEKGDTQYF. CDR3 sequence (DNA): TGCAGTGCTAGAGATGGGGCAGGGGAGAAGGGAGATACGCAGTATTTT. The chain joins TRBV20-1 to TRBJ2-3, with TRBD1 as a possible D gene (6 bases). Germline lookup yields CDR1 DFQATT and CDR2 SNEGSKA (reference sequence). Trimming cost V 0 bases and J 5 bases, with 18 bases left between them. This CDR3 is 16 amino acids long.

Ten or more counts support this clonotype. V gene TRBV7-2 combines with J gene TRBJ2-5, with D tentatively TRBD1 or TRBD2 (5 bases each). The CDR3 length is 15 residues. The germline V and J ends were trimmed by 2 bases and 5 bases, with 15 bases remaining between them. Germline V gene data show CDR1 as SGHTA and CDR2 as FQGNSA. The CDR3: CASSLTKGRRETQYF. The DNA for the CDR3 is TGTGCCAGCAGCTTAACGAAGGGACGTCGGGAGACCCAGTACTTC. The whole variable domain, remainder taken from reference TRBV7-2 and TRBJ2-5, is GAGVSQSPSNKVTEKGKDVELRCDPISGHTALYWYRQSLGQGLEFLIYFQGNSAPDKSGLPSDRFSAERTGGSVSTLTIQRTQQEDSAVYLCASSLTKGRRETQYFGPGTRLLVL.

This clonotype turned up a few times. J is TRBJ2-7 and V is TRBV7-9; 12 nucleotides match TRBD1. Per the germline V gene, CDR1 is SEHNR and CDR2 is FQNEAQ (reference sequence). The CDR3 totals 15 residues. V lost 4 bases and J lost 4; bases outside the gene matches: 5. For the CDR3, the DNA is TGTGCCAGCAGCTCCCCGGGACAGGGGGCTTACGAGCAGTACTTC. It codes for CASSSPGQGAYEQYF.

The chain couples TRBV29-1 to TRBJ2-7, with 7 bases aligning to TRBD1. V shed 1 base and J 0 bases; nucleotides not matched to a gene: 9. This CDR3 has 16 residues. CDR1 is SQVTM and CDR2 is ANQGSEA in the germline V gene. The CDR3: CSVEGGQRDLSYEQYF. Written as DNA, the CDR3 is TGCAGCGTTGAAGGGGGACAGAGGGACCTCTCCTACGAGCAGTACTTC.

This clonotype has more than one count but fewer than ten. The chain recombines TRBV10-3 with TRBJ1-2; D remains ambiguous. The V end was cut by 2 bases, the J end by 7 bases, with 17 bases between. CDR1 ENHRY and CDR2 SYGVKD come from the germline V gene. This CDR3 contains 15 residues. The CDR3 DNA reads as TGTGCCATCAGTGAGGAGCCTGGGCCCTTTGGTGGCTACACCTTC. Translating it yields CAISEEPGPFGGYTF.

About this clonotype itself: A much larger clone lies a single base off, so this may be a read error. The CDR3 loop reads CASSFRAAEAFF. The CDR3 region has the DNA TGTGCCAGTAGTTTCCGGGCGGCTGAAGCTTTCTTT. The chain joins TRBV19 to TRBJ1-1; D not resolved. CDR3 size: 12 residues. The germline gives CDR1 LNHDA, CDR2 SQIVND (reference sequence). Trimming took off 5 bases at V and 6 bases at J, with 10 bases between the two ends.

The genes are TRBV27 and TRBJ2-4, with a tentative D call TRBD2 (6 bases). Germline CDR1 MNHEY, CDR2 SMNVEV (reference sequence). The CDR3 is 16 amino acids. V was shortened by 5 bases and J by 0 bases, with 14 bases between the two germline ends. The CDR3 DNA reads TGTGCCAGCAGTGCTAATGTGGGGGGAGCCAAAAACATTCAGTACTTC. This sequence encodes CASSANVGGAKNIQYF.

The chain joins TRBV6-1 to TRBJ2-7; TRBD1 aligns across 7 bases. V dropped 0 bases and J dropped 4; count of bases not matched to a gene: 6. The germline CDR1 and CDR2 sequences are MNHNS and SASEGT. The CDR3 runs 15 residues. CDR3: CASSEAQGQAYEQYF. As DNA, the CDR3 is TGTGCCAGCAGTGAAGCGCAAGGACAGGCGTACGAGCAGTACTTC.

The CDR3: CASSYASYNSPLHF. CDR3 DNA sequence: TGTGCCAGCAGCTATGCCTCATATAATTCACCCCTCCACTTT. This chain links TRBV5-6 with TRBJ1-6; D gene unclear. CDR1 and CDR2 from the germline V gene are SGHDT and YYEEEE. The V gene lost 3 bases and the J gene lost 4 bases, with 8 bases spanning the gap. The CDR3 is 14 amino acids.

This clonotype was counted ten times or more. V gene TRBV20-1 combines with J gene TRBJ2-3, with TRBD2 matching 8 bases. After removal of 0 bases from V and 6 bases from J, the junction contained 11 bases not matched to a gene. The CDR3 is made up of 16 amino acids. The germline CDR1 and CDR2 sequences are DFQATT and SNEGSKA (reference sequence). The CDR3, as DNA: TGCAGTGCTAGAGAGGACGGGGGGGGTAAGGTTGATACGCAGTATTTT. Amino acid sequence: CSAREDGGGKVDTQYF.

This clonotype was counted a few times. The rearrangement uses TRBV7-9 and TRBJ1-3; perhaps TRBD1 as D (6 bases). The CDR3 contains 13 residues. Trimming removed 5 bases from V and 1 base from J, with 6 bases in between. CDR1 and CDR2 from the germline V gene are SEHNR and FQNEAQ (reference sequence). Here the CDR3 reads CASSTGSGNTIYF. CDR3 DNA: TGTGCCAGCAGCACAGGGTCTGGAAACACCATATATTTT.

This clonotype was counted ten times or more. This sequence joins TRBV19 and TRBJ2-1; D not resolved. The CDR3 consists of 15 residues. Trimming cost V 3 bases and J 0 bases, with 9 bases left between them. CDR1 is LNHDA and CDR2 is SQIVND in the germline V gene (reference sequence). CDR3: CASSIGWSSYNEQFF. CDR3 sequence (DNA): TGTGCCAGTAGTATCGGGTGGAGCTCCTACAATGAGCAGTTCTTC.

There are many counts of this clonotype. The V and J genes are TRBV6-1 and TRBJ1-6; 8 positions agree with TRBD1. After removal of 6 bases from V and 7 bases from J, the junction contained 5 bases not matched to a gene. The CDR3 runs to 14 residues. Germline CDR1 is MNHNS and CDR2 is SASEGT. CDR3 in amino acids: CASRLRTGNSPLHF. For the CDR3, the DNA is TGTGCCAGCAGATTACGGACAGGGAATTCACCCCTCCACTTT.

This chain connects TRBV2 to TRBJ1-1; D is unresolved. The CDR3 consists of 15 residues. The germline CDR1 and CDR2 sequences are SNHLY and FYNNEI. V lost 0 bases and J lost 4, with 12 bases in between. CDR3 bases: TGTGCCAGCAGTGAAGCTGGAATCTCTTCCACTGAAGCTTTCTTT. Encoded protein: CASSEAGISSTEAFF.

The rearrangement uses TRBV5-1 and TRBJ2-3; D gene ambiguous. This CDR3 is 15 amino acids long. The germline V gene has CDR1 SGHRS and CDR2 YFSETQ. Trimming took off 0 bases at V and 4 bases at J, with 12 bases between the two ends. CDR3 sequence: CASSLDDVGPDTQYF. The CDR3 DNA reads TGCGCCAGCAGCTTGGATGACGTCGGCCCAGATACGCAGTATTTT.

The chain carries TRBV6-2 or TRBV6-3 and TRBJ2-1, with 9 bases matching TRBD1. The trim removed 6 bases at V and 9 bases at J, leaving 6 bases unmatched. CDR3 length: 13 residues. The germline V gene has CDR1 MNHEY and CDR2 SVGEGT. DNA for the CDR3: TGTGCCAGCAGGATAACAGGGGGCCCTGAGCAGTTCTTC. The encoded protein is CASRITGGPEQFF.